This record looks at one TCR beta chain sequence and its context. The sample comes from a study of TIL therapy for anti-PD-1-resistant metastatic lung cancer. At the level of the study: Patients then received nivolumab; progressors got lymphodepletion, TIL and IL-2. By whole-exome sequencing, median non-synonymous tumor mutation burden was roughly 1.6 mutations per megabase.

As to time point: pre-treatment sample, taken before nivolumab and TIL therapy. The length of the CDR3 is 16 residues. V shed 4 bases, J shed 0 bases, and the junction held 4 bases outside the gene matches. Germline lookup yields CDR1 SGHRS and CDR2 YFSETQ. The libraries were made with immunoSEQ v3. Sequencing was performed with immunoSEQ multiplex PCR; in TCRdb, only in-frame clones are kept and a portion is missing. The repertoire consists of 54,000 or so clones, with less than 85% occurring once and the leading ten covering less than 2%. This TCR came from a person aged 25-85 years with non-small cell lung cancer. The sequenced sample was blood, obtained at baseline. This chain connects TRBV5-1 to TRBJ2-2, with 9 bases fitting TRBD1. CDR3 residues: CASSRTGDANTGELFF. The CDR3 DNA reads as TGCGCCAGCAGCAGGACAGGGGACGCGAACACCGGGGAGCTGTTTTTT.